The present T cell receptor beta chain was sequenced within a study of vaccination and CD4 T cells after COVID-19. Study background: Median time from COVID diagnosis to post-COVID sampling was 100 to 130 days (35 to 161).

Study results and caveats: Only after vaccination were a median roughly 86% of convalescents' reactive clones seen.

In regard to this clonotype: Its antigen is unknown.

Noted time point: late sampling 161 to 241 days after vaccination in a few convalescent patients. This CDR3 comprises 15 residues. J was trimmed by 6 bases and V by 5 bases; bases with no gene match: 10. Germline CDR1 and CDR2: SGHVS and FQNEAQ. One entry per CDR3 protein, called by TCRdb with MiXCR from the PCR reads. This repertoire shows 25,000 to 30,000 distinct CDR3 sequences, around 50% found once; its top ten account for 5.5%. The material sequenced was CD4+ T cells from blood, taken about 7 months after SARS-CoV-2 vaccination. The chain combines TRBV7-8 with TRBJ2-3; TRBD1 aligns across 8 bases. This clonotype was obtained from a human donor who had recovered from COVID-19. CDR3 protein: CASSGQGYGLDTQYF. DNA of the CDR3: TGTGCCAGCAGCGGACAGGGATACGGTTTGGATACGCAGTATTTT.